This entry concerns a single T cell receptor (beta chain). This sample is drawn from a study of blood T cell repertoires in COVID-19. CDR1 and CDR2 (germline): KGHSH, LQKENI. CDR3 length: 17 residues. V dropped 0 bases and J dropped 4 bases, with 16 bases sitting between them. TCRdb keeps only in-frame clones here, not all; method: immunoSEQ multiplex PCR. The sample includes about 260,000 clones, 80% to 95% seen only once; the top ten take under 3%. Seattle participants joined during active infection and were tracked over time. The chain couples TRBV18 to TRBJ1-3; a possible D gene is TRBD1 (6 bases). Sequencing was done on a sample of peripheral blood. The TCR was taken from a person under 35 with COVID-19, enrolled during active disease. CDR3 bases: TGTGCCAGCTCACCACCCGGGACCCCAGGGGCCGGAAACACCATATATTTT. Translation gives CASSPPGTPGAGNTIYF.